In its sample, the clone carrying this T cell receptor beta chain was seen a few times. The source of the sample is a study of identical twins. TCRdb reanalysed the 5' RACE reads using MiXCR and keeps one entry per CDR3 protein. The table lists fewer than 800,000 distinct CDR3 sequences, just over 7% of them singletons. The sample was also linked to a second study, of yellow fever vaccine responses in identical twins.

The clonotype originates from a woman in her late teens or twenties in good health. Sequencing used PBMCs.

CDR3 protein: CASSYSKGTDTQYF. CDR3 bases: TGTGCCAGCAGTTACTCGAAAGGCACAGATACGCAGTATTTT. V gene TRBV6-5 combines with J gene TRBJ2-3; no clear D gene. Trimming took 0 bases from V and 1 from J, leaving 5 bases between them. CDR1 and CDR2 from the germline V gene are MNHEY and SVGAGI. This CDR3 is 14 amino acids long.